The rows below give T cell receptor beta chains drawn from one sample of a study of T-cell reconstitution after alpha-beta-depleted transplantation in children. TCRdb redid the calling of the PCR reads with MiXCR, one entry per CDR3 protein. The sample includes some 600,000 distinct CDR3 sequences, roughly 15% seen only once; the top ten take approximately 1.1%. Sequencing used PBMCs from the stem cell graft donor, obtained from the stem cell graft. These TCRs come from a human donor who donated a stem cell graft to a child with acute myeloid leukemia. Both conserved end residues are part of each CDR3. A D gene is named only where the DNA matches it firmly. Clone size is stated in some rows and not others, as once, few, many or a class when expanded.

TRBV12-3/TRBV12-4	NA	TRBJ1-1	NA	TGTGCCAGCAGCCATGAAGAATTGAACACTGAAGCTTTCTTT	CASSHEELNTEAFF
TRBV7-2	NA	TRBJ2-2	NA	TGTGCCAGCAACCTCGGACCAAACCTCAACACCGGGGAGCTGTTTTTT	CASNLGPNLNTGELFF
TRBV7-9	NA	TRBJ1-2	NA	TGTGCCAGCAGCTTTGGCAGCATAGATGGCTACACCTTC	CASSFGSIDGYTF
TRBV25-1	many	TRBJ2-1	NA	TGTGCCAGCAACGGCTCATCGCCTACTAAAGCCTACAATGAGCAGTTCTTC	CASNGSSPTKAYNEQFF
TRBV7-2	many	TRBJ2-5	NA	TGTGCCAGCAGCACAGTGGGTGGGGAGACCCAGTACTTC	CASSTVGGETQYF
TRBV20-1	many	TRBJ2-1	NA	TGCAGTGCTCGGACGGCAAGCTCCTACAATGAGCAGTTCTTC	CSARTASSYNEQFF
TRBV20-1	many	TRBJ2-3	NA	TGCAGTGCTAGCTCTGCAGGGGGGAGCACAGATACGCAGTATTTT	CSASSAGGSTDTQYF
TRBV9	many	TRBJ2-7	TRBD1	TGTGCCAGCAGCGTAGGGTGGGACAGGAATTCCTACGAGCAGTACTTC	CASSVGWDRNSYEQYF
TRBV19	NA	TRBJ2-2	NA	TGTGCCAGTAGCGTGGACATTACCGGGGAGCTGTTTTTT	CASSVDITGELFF
TRBV5-5	few	TRBJ2-4	NA	TGTGCCAGCAGCTTGGGCACAAGGGGCATTCAGTACTTC	CASSLGTRGIQYF
TRBV20-1	many	TRBJ1-5	NA	TGCAGTGCGGGAGGGGGGGCGAGCAATCAGCCCCAGCATTTT	CSAGGGASNQPQHF
TRBV29-1	many	TRBJ2-7	NA	TGCAGCGTTGAAGGTTATACAGGGACCTACGAGCAGTACTTC	CSVEGYTGTYEQYF
TRBV20-1	many	TRBJ1-1	TRBD1	TGCAGTGCCCTCAACGCCAGACAGGGGAGGAACACTGAAGCTTTCTTT	CSALNARQGRNTEAFF
TRBV4-3	NA	TRBJ2-1	TRBD1	TGCGCCAGCAGCCATGACAGGGTGAGGGATGAGCAGTTCTTC	CASSHDRVRDEQFF
TRBV20-1	many	TRBJ2-7	NA	TGCAGTGCTAGGCCAGGCGGCTCCTACGAGCAGTACTTC	CSARPGGSYEQYF
TRBV15	NA	TRBJ2-1	TRBD2	TGTGCCACCAGCCCCCCGATAACTAGCGAGTACAATGAGCAGTTCTTC	CATSPPITSEYNEQFF
TRBV5-6	many	TRBJ2-1	NA	TGTGCCAGCAGCCGTCAGAGTGAGCAGTTCTTC	CASSRQSEQFF
TRBV29-1	NA	TRBJ1-1	NA	TGCAGCGTTGAAGATCGGGGGGGGCGAATGGAAGCTTTCTTT	CSVEDRGGRMEAFF
TRBV20-1	many	TRBJ1-2	TRBD1	TGCAGTGCTAGAAGGTCCTTGGGACAGGGCTATGGCTACACCTTC	CSARRSLGQGYGYTF
TRBV20-1	many	TRBJ1-2	TRBD1	TGCAGTGCTAGATCCGGGACAGACTATGGCTACACCTTC	CSARSGTDYGYTF
TRBV9	NA	TRBJ1-2	NA	TGTGCCAGCAGGGCCGATGGGGGGAGGAACTATGGCTACACCTTC	CASRADGGRNYGYTF
TRBV9	NA	TRBJ2-1	TRBD2	TGTGCCAGCAGCGATATTAGCGGGGGGGCCTACAATGAGCAGTTCTTC	CASSDISGGAYNEQFF
TRBV6-1	few	TRBJ2-4	NA	TGTGCCAGCAGTGAACGACAGCGGGCCAAAAACATTCAGTACTTC	CASSERQRAKNIQYF
TRBV7-9	NA	TRBJ1-4	NA	TGTGCCAGCAGCTTAGTGGGAGGAGGTGAAAATCTGTTTTTT	CASSLVGGGENLFF
TRBV6-1	NA	TRBJ2-5	NA	TGTGCCAGCAGTGGATTTGGGAAGGTGAAGACCCAGTACTTC	CASSGFGKVKTQYF
TRBV20-1	many	TRBJ2-3	TRBD2	TGCAGTGCTAGCAAGCGGGGGTATAGCACAGATACGCAGTATTTT	CSASKRGYSTDTQYF
TRBV29-1	NA	TRBJ2-5	NA	TGCAGCGTTGAGAGGCAAGGGACCCAGTACTTC	CSVERQGTQYF
TRBV15	few	TRBJ2-2	NA	TGTGCCACCAGCAGAGATGAGAGGTCAGCCCACCGGGAGCTGTTTTTT	CATSRDERSAHRELFF
TRBV5-1	NA	TRBJ1-6	NA	TGCGCCAGCAGCCCCCAAGGAGGGGATAATTCACCCCTCCACTTT	CASSPQGGDNSPLHF
TRBV12-3/TRBV12-4	NA	TRBJ1-5	TRBD1	TGTGCCAGCAGTTTATTGGCGACAGGGGGTCAGCCCCAGCATTTT	CASSLLATGGQPQHF
TRBV20-1	NA	TRBJ2-2	NA	TGCAGTGCTAGAGATTTTGAGCTAACCGGGGAGCTGTTTTTT	CSARDFELTGELFF
TRBV5-1	NA	TRBJ2-2	TRBD1	TGCGCCAGCAGCGCAACCAGGACAGGGGATTTTGGCGGGGAGCTGTTTTTT	CASSATRTGDFGGELFF
TRBV20-1	many	TRBJ2-7	NA	TGCAGTGCTAGAGTGTGGGGAACCTACGAGCAGTACTTC	CSARVWGTYEQYF
TRBV20-1	many	TRBJ1-3	NA	TGCAGTGCTAGAGATCTTGGGTTTTCTGGAAACACCATATATTTT	CSARDLGFSGNTIYF
TRBV28	NA	TRBJ1-5	NA	TGTGCCAGCAGTCCCCTTGGAATGAGCAATCAGCCCCAGCATTTT	CASSPLGMSNQPQHF
TRBV20-1	many	TRBJ2-7	NA	TGCAGTGCTAGAGATCAGGACATCTACTACGAGCAGTACTTC	CSARDQDIYYEQYF
TRBV7-2	NA	TRBJ2-1	NA	TGTGCCAGCAGCCTCAACGAAGGGGGATACAATGAGCAGTTCTTC	CASSLNEGGYNEQFF
TRBV7-8	NA	TRBJ2-7	NA	TGTGCCAGCAGCCCTCCCTTCCGGGACTGGTCCTACGAGCAGTACTTC	CASSPPFRDWSYEQYF
TRBV20-1	many	TRBJ2-1	TRBD1	TGCAGTGCTAGACCTGACAGGGCTGAGCAGTTCTTC	CSARPDRAEQFF
TRBV20-1	few	TRBJ1-5	NA	TGCAGTGCTAGAGATGGTGGGGGGTCTCAGCCCCAGCATTTT	CSARDGGGSQPQHF
TRBV7-9	few	TRBJ2-1	TRBD2	TGTGCCAGCAGTACTACAACACTAGCGGGGGGAGGTGAGCAGTTCTTC	CASSTTTLAGGGEQFF
TRBV6-5	many	TRBJ2-3	NA	TGTGCCAGCAGTTACTCAGGACAAATTACGCAGTATTTT	CASSYSGQITQYF
TRBV9	few	TRBJ1-1	NA	TGTGCCAGCAGCGTAGATGGCCGGGACACGAACACTGAAGCTTTCTTT	CASSVDGRDTNTEAFF
TRBV20-1	few	TRBJ1-2	TRBD1	TGCAGTGCCCGCCGACAGGGAAGGTTTTCGAACTATGGCTACACCTTC	CSARRQGRFSNYGYTF
TRBV6-2/TRBV6-3	NA	TRBJ2-1	TRBD2	TGTGCCAGCAGTTACTCCGGACTAGCGGGGCCCTTGAGCTCCTACAATGAGCAGTTCTTC	CASSYSGLAGPLSSYNEQFF
TRBV20-1	NA	TRBJ1-2	NA	TGCAGTGCTAGAGACAAGGCTAACTATGGCTACACCTTC	CSARDKANYGYTF
TRBV10-1	NA	TRBJ2-3	NA	TGCGCCAGCAGTGAGGCCCGTGTCAGCACAGATACGCAGTATTTT	CASSEARVSTDTQYF
TRBV27	NA	TRBJ2-1	NA	TGTGCCAGCAGTTTATGGGCCTCTTTGGGGAATGAGCAGTTCTTC	CASSLWASLGNEQFF
TRBV5-6	few	TRBJ1-6	NA	TGTGCCAGCAGCTCCGAGGGTTTCGGGTCACCCCTCCACTTT	CASSSEGFGSPLHF
TRBV7-8	many	TRBJ2-1	NA	TGTGCCAGCAGCCCCTCCCGGCGTGAAGGGGTCTACAATGAGCAGTTCTTC	CASSPSRREGVYNEQFF